Only one count was recorded for the clone carrying this T cell receptor beta chain. Its antigen is still unknown. This sample is drawn from a study of OX40 agonist ivuxolimab in advanced cancers. The wider study: Ivuxolimab doses were 0.01, 0.1, 0.3, 1.5, 3 or 10 mg/kg every 2 weeks.

The ends were cut back, 4 bases at V and 1 base at J, with 17 bases in the middle. Germline V gene sequence: CDR1 SGHRS, CDR2 YFSETQ. This CDR3 spans 16 amino acids. At cycle 4 day 1, cycle 7 day 1, and baseline, blood was sampled. Study-level results: The 0.1-3.0 mg/kg partial responders had among the lowest clonal expansion.

Method: immunoSEQ multiplex PCR; TCRdb's copy keeps in-frame clones and lacks some. The sample consists of about 72,000 clones, over 85% of them appearing once. This TCR derives from an adult with an advanced solid tumor such as melanoma, head and neck, liver or kidney cancer. The gene calls are TRBV5-1 and TRBJ1-1, with a weak D call TRBD1 (5 bases). The specimen was CD4+ or CD8+ T cells sorted from blood, collected in a trial of the OX40 agonist ivuxolimab. CDR3 sequence: CASSPPGAEKNTEAFF. In DNA form, the CDR3 reads TGCGCCAGCAGCCCCCCCGGGGCAGAGAAGAACACTGAAGCTTTCTTT.